This T cell receptor beta chain derives from a study of T cells after posttransplantation cyclophosphamide. TCRdb keeps only in-frame clones here, not all; method: immunoSEQ multiplex PCR. This sample comprises tens of thousands of clones, none seen once only. There are a few counts of this clone. One end of the junction varies from germline; a read error may be responsible. Per germline, CDR1 SEHNR and CDR2 FQNEAQ (reference sequence). This CDR3 spans 14 amino acids. The sample was PBMCs. The chain carries TRBV7-9 and TRBJ2-1; D is perhaps TRBD2 (6 bases). This TCR came from a middle-aged man in good health, CMV-negative, and a related stem cell transplant donor. The CDR3, as DNA: TGTGTCAGCAGCCCAAGGGGCGGGAACAATGAGCAGTTCTTC. Its translation: CVSSPRGGNNEQFF.